A single sample gave rise to the 16 T cell receptor beta chains below, sequenced in a study of blood T cell repertoires in COVID-19. Clones were read by immunoSEQ multiplex PCR, and TCRdb kept only the in-frame ones, dropping some. The sample shows approximately 52,000 clones, around nine tenths of them seen only once. Sequences were obtained from peripheral blood. Receptor source: a man aged 55 to 69 with acute or convalescent COVID-19.

The rearrangement links TRBV29-1 to TRBJ1-2; 10 bases are a match to TRBD1. Unmatched junction bases numbered 7, after V lost 8 bases and J lost 4 bases. The CDR3 has 13 amino acids. Germline CDR1 reads SQVTM; CDR2 reads ANQGSEA. The chain's CDR3 is CSIDRGHGYGYTF. The DNA for the CDR3 is TGCAGCATCGACAGGGGGCATGGCTATGGCTACACCTTC.

The chain recombines TRBV9 with TRBJ1-2; no clear D gene. The CDR3 loop spans 14 amino acids. Germline V gene data show CDR1 as SGDLS and CDR2 as YYNGEE. V was pared by 2 bases and J by 8 bases, with 16 bases between. The CDR3, as DNA: TGTGCCAGCAGCGTGGCCCCGATCCTGGGCGGCTACACCTTC. Its translation: CASSVAPILGGYTF. Full variable domain (rest looked up from reference TRBV9 and TRBJ1-2): DSGVTQTPKHLITATGQRVTLRCSPRSGDLSVYWYQQSLDQGLQFLIQYYNGEERAKGNILERFSAQQFPDLHSELNLSSLELGDSALYFCASSVAPILGGYTFGSGTRLTVV.

V and J are TRBV5-1 and TRBJ1-1, with D tentatively TRBD1 (5 bases). Germline CDR1 reads SGHRS; CDR2 reads YFSETQ. V shed 3 bases and J shed 3 bases, with 15 bases lying between them. The CDR3 runs 15 residues. The CDR3: CASSSGTAGDTEAFF. Written as DNA, the CDR3 is TGCGCCAGCAGCTCAGGGACTGCTGGGGACACTGAAGCTTTCTTT.

The chain uses TRBV18 and TRBJ2-7; TRBD1 is a possible D gene (5 bases). Germline CDR1 is KGHSH and CDR2 is LQKENI. The CDR3 extends over 15 amino acids. Trimming left V 1 base short and J 2 bases short, with 12 bases between. CDR3 loop: CASSPQRRTTYEQYF. CDR3 nucleotide sequence: TGTGCCAGCTCACCACAACGCCGGACAACCTACGAGCAGTACTTC.

The J gene is TRBJ2-3, the V gene TRBV4-1, with TRBD2 identical over 7 bases. The germline V gene encodes CDR1 MGHRA and CDR2 YSYEKL. V was clipped by 2 bases and J by 0 bases; unmatched bases: 5. There are 16 residues in the CDR3. CDR3 DNA sequence: TGCGCCAGCAGCCAACCGAGCGGGACTAGCACAGATACGCAGTATTTT. Amino acids: CASSQPSGTSTDTQYF.

The chain joins TRBV9 to TRBJ2-1; 8 bases are a match to TRBD2. Trimming cost V 3 bases and J 4 bases; bases outside gene matches: 6. Germline lookup yields CDR1 SGDLS and CDR2 YYNGEE. The CDR3 covers 15 residues. The CDR3 coding sequence is TGTGCCAGCAGCGGAAGCGGGAGTGGTTACAATGAGCAGTTCTTC. It translates to CASSGSGSGYNEQFF.

This clone appeared once. CDR3 coding DNA: TGTGCCATCAGTGAAGGGAGCGCGAACTCTAATTCACCCCTCCACTTT. Translation: CAISEGSANSNSPLHF. The J gene is TRBJ1-6, the V gene TRBV10-3; D is uncertain. The CDR3 has 16 residues. CDR1 and CDR2 from the germline V gene are ENHRY and SYGVKD. Between the trimmed V and J ends, which lost 3 bases and 6 bases, there was a span of 15 bases.

The chain combines TRBV3-1 (or the pseudogene TRBV3-2) with TRBJ2-3; TRBD2 might be the D (6 bases). CDR3 length equals 19 residues. CDR1 and CDR2 (germline): LGHDT, YNNKEL (reference sequence). With 2 bases removed from V and 4 bases from J, the gap between germline ends came to 25 bases. The CDR3 spells CASSQRAVLSSGLPDTQYF. The CDR3 DNA reads TGTGCCAGCAGCCAAAGGGCCGTTTTGAGTTCGGGACTTCCAGATACGCAGTATTTT.

This rearrangement joins TRBV19 to TRBJ2-7, with TRBD2 identical over 9 bases. Looked up from germline, CDR1 is LNHDA and CDR2 is SQIVND (reference sequence). V shed 4 bases and J 2 bases; nucleotides not matched to a gene: 12. The CDR3 runs 17 residues. For the CDR3, the DNA is TGTGCCAGTAGTACTCTCTCCCTAAGCGGGAGGCCCTACGAGCAGTACTTC. The encoded protein is CASSTLSLSGRPYEQYF.

This chain joins TRBV29-1 and TRBJ1-2; 7 bases agree with TRBD1. Germline CDR1 SQVTM, CDR2 ANQGSEA. The CDR3 is 13 residues long. The V gene end was trimmed by 5 bases and the J gene end by 2 bases; junction bases not matched to a gene: 5. The CDR3 region is CSVSGTANYGYTF. The CDR3 region has the DNA TGCAGCGTTTCCGGGACAGCAAACTATGGCTACACCTTC. Supplemented by reference TRBV29-1 and TRBJ1-2, the full variable domain reads SAVISQKPSRDICQRGTSLTIQCQVDSQVTMMFWYRQQPGQSLTLIATANQGSEATYESGFVIDKFPISRPNLTFSTLTVSNMSPEDSSIYLCSVSGTANYGYTFGSGTRLTVV.

CDR3 DNA: TGCGCCAGCAGCCAAGTCGTCTCGGGAGTGCACGGGGAGCTGTTTTTT. This sequence encodes CASSQVVSGVHGELFF. This chain joins TRBV4-1 and TRBJ2-2; D is possibly TRBD2 (6 bases). In germline, CDR1 is MGHRA, CDR2 YSYEKL. This CDR3 contains 16 residues. The V end was cut by 1 base, the J end by 7 bases, with 16 bases between.

V usage is TRBV20-1 and J usage is TRBJ2-5; perhaps TRBD2 as D (5 bases). The CDR3 sequence is 11 residues long. With 3 bases removed from V and 3 bases from J, the gap between germline ends came to 5 bases. Germline lookup yields CDR1 DFQATT and CDR2 SNEGSKA (reference sequence). The CDR3 sequence: CSASGEETQYF. The CDR3 DNA is TGCAGTGCTAGCGGGGAAGAGACCCAGTACTTC.

The rearrangement uses TRBV11-3 and TRBJ1-2; 9 positions match TRBD1. The J segment lost 5 bases and the V segment lost 1 base, leaving 2 bases of the junction unmatched. Looked up from germline, CDR1 is SGHNT and CDR2 is YENEEA. This CDR3 is built from 14 residues. The CDR3 loop reads CASSLVGTGYGYTF. The CDR3 nucleotides read TGTGCCAGCAGCTTAGTCGGGACAGGGTATGGCTACACCTTC.

The chain is built from TRBV18 and TRBJ1-5, with unresolved D. Germline V gene data show CDR1 as KGHSH and CDR2 as LQKENI. The CDR3 runs 16 residues. The V end lost 5 bases, the J end lost 0 bases, and 14 bases lay between the germline ends. CDR3 nucleotides: TGTGCCAGCTCAACGAGTAGTCCCAATAGCAATCAGCCCCAGCATTTT. Protein: CASSTSSPNSNQPQHF.

This sequence joins TRBV2 and TRBJ1-5; 11 nucleotides match TRBD1. After removal of 6 bases from V and 7 bases from J, the junction contained 5 bases not matched to a gene. The CDR3 length is 14 residues. The V gene's germline CDR1 is SNHLY and CDR2 FYNNEI. The CDR3 DNA reads as TGTGCCAGCAGCCGGACAGGGGGCGGACAGCCCCAGCATTTT. Protein product: CASSRTGGGQPQHF. The full variable domain, completed using reference TRBV2 and TRBJ1-5, is EPEVTQTPSHQVTQMGQEVILRCVPISNHLYFYWYRQILGQKVEFLVSFYNNEISEKSEIFDDQFSVERPDGSNFTLKIRSTKLEDSAMYFCASSRTGGGQPQHFGDGTRLSIL.

The rearrangement uses TRBV2 and TRBJ2-3; weak D call: TRBD2 (6 bases). The CDR3 is 16 amino acids. Trimming removed 4 bases at V and 2 bases at J, with 16 bases between. The germline gives CDR1 SNHLY, CDR2 FYNNEI. CDR3 region: CASSVGRGPITDTQYF. Here the CDR3 DNA reads TGTGCCAGCAGTGTGGGGCGGGGTCCCATCACAGATACGCAGTATTTT.